This TCR beta chain is drawn from a study of cytomegalovirus exposure and HLA in healthy donors. General study findings and limits: A later analysis reportedly identified an Asian-associated ancestry cluster as carrying fewer N-insertions than the approximately 710-donor mean. Later, an analysis showed that TCR beta chains associated with HLA were more clonally expanded than others that were equally common.

Germline-derived CDR1 and CDR2 are SGHNT and YENEEA. Trimming left V 5 bases short and J 0 bases short, with 14 bases between. The CDR3 loop spans 16 amino acids. PCR employed 60 Vbeta and 13 Jbeta primers. In the source study's methods: In a later analysis, about 12 million of about 80 million unique beta chains occurred in at least two donors. This table comes from immunoSEQ multiplex PCR, and its TCRdb copy is limited to in-frame clones, with some not included. V, J and clone size reflect that table, while D and trimming were determined from the DNA. This sample yields about 170,000 clones, of which approximately 84% are seen a single time; roughly 2.2% belongs to the top ten. Worth noting for this clone: What it recognizes is unknown.

Sequenced input: PBMCs. This sequence joins TRBV11-3 and TRBJ2-1; D is undetermined. The receptor was derived from a man aged 18 to 35 in good health and CMV-seropositive. The CDR3 sequence: CASSPRLTSSYNEQFF. DNA of the CDR3: TGTGCCAGCAGCCCCAGACTCACGAGCTCCTACAATGAGCAGTTCTTC.